The clone carrying this TCR beta chain was detected only once. As yet, its antigen is unknown. This entry is derived from a study of T cell responses to AZD1222 COVID-19 vaccine. Points from the study as a whole: With dominance at 160-218 and 743-854, vaccine-associated CD4 TCRs spanned spike. Females outnumbered males among donors, who were mostly white British; clonal diversity was possibly underestimated.

Produced via immunoSEQ multiplex PCR; TCRdb's table is partial and in-frame only. This table has about 84,000 clones, roughly 89% appearing once. The V gene's germline CDR1 is ENHRY and CDR2 SYGVKD. After removal of 5 bases from V and 8 bases from J, the junction contained 6 bases not matched to a gene. CDR3 length: 15 residues. The chain recombines TRBV10-3 with TRBJ2-1, with TRBD2 identical over 13 bases. Sequenced here: peripheral blood, sampled 28 days after the second AZD1222 dose. This TCR came from an adult who received the AZD1222 COVID-19 vaccine. CDR3 protein: CAISQTSGGADEQFF. The CDR3 nucleotides are TGTGCCATCAGTCAAACTAGCGGGGGGGCCGATGAGCAGTTCTTC.